A single T cell receptor (beta chain) is shown here with its context. Per germline, CDR1 SGDLS and CDR2 YYNGEE. V was pared by 3 bases and J by 7 bases, with 8 bases of the junction left unmatched. This CDR3 has 14 amino acids. This sample stems from a study of CD8 T cells in Susac syndrome. Reverse transcription of roughly 0.5 to 1 ug RNA was carried out with random hexamers. An immunoSEQ multiplex PCR generated amplified TCR beta CDR3 products spanning 54 Vbeta and 13 Jbeta. TCRdb analysed the immunoSEQ multiplex PCR reads with MiXCR anew, one entry per CDR3 protein. The table shows 160,000 or so distinct CDR3 sequences, with roughly 95% occurring only once.

V is TRBV9 and J is TRBJ2-3; TRBD2 matches at 7 bases. The sample was CD8+ T cells from PBMCs. The TCR was taken from a human donor with multiple sclerosis. The CDR3, as DNA: TGTGCCAGCAGCGCCCGGGACTACCTCTATACGCAGTATTTT. It encodes CASSARDYLYTQYF.